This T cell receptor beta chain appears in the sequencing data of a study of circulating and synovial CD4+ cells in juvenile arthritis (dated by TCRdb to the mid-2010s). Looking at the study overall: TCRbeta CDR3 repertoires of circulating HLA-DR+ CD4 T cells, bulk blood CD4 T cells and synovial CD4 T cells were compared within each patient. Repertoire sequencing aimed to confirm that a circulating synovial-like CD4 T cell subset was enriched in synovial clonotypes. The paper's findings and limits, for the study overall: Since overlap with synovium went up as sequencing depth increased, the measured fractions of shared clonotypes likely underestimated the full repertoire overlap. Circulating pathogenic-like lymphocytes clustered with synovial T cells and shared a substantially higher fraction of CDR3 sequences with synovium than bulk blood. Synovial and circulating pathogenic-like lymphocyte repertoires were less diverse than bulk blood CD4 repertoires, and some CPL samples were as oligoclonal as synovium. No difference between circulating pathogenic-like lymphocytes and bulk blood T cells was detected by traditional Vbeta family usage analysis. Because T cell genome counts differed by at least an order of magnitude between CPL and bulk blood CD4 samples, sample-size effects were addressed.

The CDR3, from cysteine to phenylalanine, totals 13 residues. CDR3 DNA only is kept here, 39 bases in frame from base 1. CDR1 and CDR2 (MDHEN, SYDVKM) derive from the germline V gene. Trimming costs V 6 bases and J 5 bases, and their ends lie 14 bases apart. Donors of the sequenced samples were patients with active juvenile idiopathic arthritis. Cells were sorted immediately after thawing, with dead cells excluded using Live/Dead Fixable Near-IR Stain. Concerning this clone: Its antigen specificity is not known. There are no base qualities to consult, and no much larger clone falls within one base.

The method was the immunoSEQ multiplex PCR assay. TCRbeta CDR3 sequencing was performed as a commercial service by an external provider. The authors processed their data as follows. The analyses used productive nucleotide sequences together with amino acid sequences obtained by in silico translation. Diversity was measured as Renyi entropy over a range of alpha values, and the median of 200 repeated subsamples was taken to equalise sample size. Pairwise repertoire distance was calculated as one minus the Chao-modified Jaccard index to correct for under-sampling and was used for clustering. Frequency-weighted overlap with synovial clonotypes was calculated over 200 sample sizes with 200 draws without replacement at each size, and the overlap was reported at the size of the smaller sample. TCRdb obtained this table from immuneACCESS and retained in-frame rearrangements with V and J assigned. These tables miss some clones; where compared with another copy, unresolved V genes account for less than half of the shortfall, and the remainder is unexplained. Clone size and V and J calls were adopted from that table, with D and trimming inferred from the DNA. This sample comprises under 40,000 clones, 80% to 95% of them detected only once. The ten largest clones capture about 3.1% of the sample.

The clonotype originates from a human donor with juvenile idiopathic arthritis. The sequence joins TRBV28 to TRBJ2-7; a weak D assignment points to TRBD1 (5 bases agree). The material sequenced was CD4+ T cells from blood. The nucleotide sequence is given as TGTGCCAGCAGCTTTATCTCCAGGGACGAGCAGTACTTC. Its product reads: CASSFISRDEQYF.